This T cell receptor (beta chain) emerged from a study of Ad26.COV2.S vaccination and SARS-CoV-2 variants. Study context: Intramuscularly, Ad26.COV2.S was given either once or twice, 56 days apart. Notes on the study in general: Total T cell responses, in the TCR breadth and depth analyses, may have been underestimated.

V was trimmed by 6 bases and J by 1 base, leaving 16 bases between them. CDR1 is GTSNPN and CDR2 is SVGIG in the germline V gene (reference sequence). The CDR3 spans 16 residues. Treatment described: some 20 received Ad26.COV2.S at low or high dose, single or two shots; about 5 received placebo; per-sample allocation not given. Sample collection was performed on day 63 after the first vaccine or placebo injection. Assay: immunoSEQ multiplex PCR; the TCRdb copy retains only in-frame clones and omits some. Here the sample spans about 350,000 clones, about nine tenths being singletons. Note on this clone: Its antigen is unknown.

The TCR comes from a person aged 18-60 years who received the Ad26.COV2.S COVID-19 vaccine or a placebo. The sample in question was peripheral blood, obtained in a trial of Ad26.COV2.S vaccine versus placebo. This chain connects TRBV30 to TRBJ2-6; tentatively, D is TRBD2 (6 bases). The CDR3 spells CACRRGLPSGANVLTF. The CDR3 coding sequence is TGTGCCTGCCGCCGGGGACTGCCGTCTGGGGCCAACGTCCTGACTTTC. Filled out from reference TRBV30 and TRBJ2-6, the complete variable domain reads SQTIHQWPATLVQPVGSPLSLECTVEGTSNPNLYWYRQAAGRGLQLLFYSVGIGQISSEVPQNLSASRPQDRQFILSSKKLLLSDSGFYLCACRRGLPSGANVLTFGAGSRLTVL.